This TCR beta chain was sequenced during a study of early stage breast cancer tumors. Across the whole study: Twelve of the 16 invasive tumors were ER+, PR+ and HER2-. About eight ER+/PR+/HER2- tumors were invasive ductal; a few were invasive lobular.

Points on this clone: Its antigen is currently unknown.

The CDR3 is made up of 18 amino acids. V was trimmed by 5 bases and J by 2 bases, leaving 22 bases between them. In germline, CDR1 is LNHDA, CDR2 SQIVND (reference sequence). The table came from immunoSEQ multiplex PCR; TCRdb's copy has only in-frame clones and leaves some out. This sample has about 63,000 clones; more than 60% occur once, and the top ten carry 3% to 3.5%. Study-wide results and limits: Commonly generated sequences made up most enriched TCRB sequences shared between patients.

V usage is TRBV19 and J usage is TRBJ2-1; D is possibly TRBD2 (7 bases). Sequenced material: blood. This receptor was obtained from a young adult with breast cancer. CDR3 in amino acids: CASSSPRRGGATYNEQFF. DNA for the CDR3: TGTGCCAGTAGTTCCCCGAGGAGGGGGGGAGCCACCTACAATGAGCAGTTCTTC.